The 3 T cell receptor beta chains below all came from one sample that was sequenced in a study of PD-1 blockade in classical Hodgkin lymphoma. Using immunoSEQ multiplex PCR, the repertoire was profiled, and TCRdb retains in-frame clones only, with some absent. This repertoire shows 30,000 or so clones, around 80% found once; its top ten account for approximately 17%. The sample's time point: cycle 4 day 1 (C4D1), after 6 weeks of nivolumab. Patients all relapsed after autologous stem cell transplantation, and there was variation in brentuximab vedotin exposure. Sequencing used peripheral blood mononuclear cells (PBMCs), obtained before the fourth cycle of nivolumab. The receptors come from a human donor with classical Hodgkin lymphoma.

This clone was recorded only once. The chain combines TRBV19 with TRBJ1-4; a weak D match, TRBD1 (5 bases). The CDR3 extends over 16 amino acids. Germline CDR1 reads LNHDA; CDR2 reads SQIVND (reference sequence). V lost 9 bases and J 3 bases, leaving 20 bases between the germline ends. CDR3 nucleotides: TGTGCCAGCCTAATGGGGGGGTTTAGCTCTAATGAAAAACTGTTTTTT. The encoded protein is CASLMGGFSSNEKLFF. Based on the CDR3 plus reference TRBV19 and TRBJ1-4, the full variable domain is DGGITQSPKYLFRKEGQNVTLSCEQNLNHDAMYWYRQDPGQGLRLIYYSQIVNDFQKGDIAEGYSVSREKKESFPLTVTSAQKNPTAFYLCASLMGGFSSNEKLFFGSGTQLSVL.

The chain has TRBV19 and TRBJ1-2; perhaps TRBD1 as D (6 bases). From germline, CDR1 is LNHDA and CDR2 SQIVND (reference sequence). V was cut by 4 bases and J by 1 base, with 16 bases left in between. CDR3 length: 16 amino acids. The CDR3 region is CASSRTGTSRNYGYTF. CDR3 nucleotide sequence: TGTGCCAGTAGTAGGACCGGGACATCACGTAACTATGGCTACACCTTC.

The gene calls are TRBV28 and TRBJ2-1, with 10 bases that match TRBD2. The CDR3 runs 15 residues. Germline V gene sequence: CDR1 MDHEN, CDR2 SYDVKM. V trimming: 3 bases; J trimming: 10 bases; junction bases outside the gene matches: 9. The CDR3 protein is CASSFPGTSVAEQFF. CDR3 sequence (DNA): TGTGCCAGCAGTTTTCCCGGGACTAGCGTGGCGGAGCAGTTCTTC. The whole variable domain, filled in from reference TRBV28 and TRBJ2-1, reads DVKVTQSSRYLVKRTGEKVFLECVQDMDHENMFWYRQDPGLGLRLIYFSYDVKMKEKGDIPEGYSVSREKKERFSLILESASTNQTSMYLCASSFPGTSVAEQFFGPGTRLTVL.